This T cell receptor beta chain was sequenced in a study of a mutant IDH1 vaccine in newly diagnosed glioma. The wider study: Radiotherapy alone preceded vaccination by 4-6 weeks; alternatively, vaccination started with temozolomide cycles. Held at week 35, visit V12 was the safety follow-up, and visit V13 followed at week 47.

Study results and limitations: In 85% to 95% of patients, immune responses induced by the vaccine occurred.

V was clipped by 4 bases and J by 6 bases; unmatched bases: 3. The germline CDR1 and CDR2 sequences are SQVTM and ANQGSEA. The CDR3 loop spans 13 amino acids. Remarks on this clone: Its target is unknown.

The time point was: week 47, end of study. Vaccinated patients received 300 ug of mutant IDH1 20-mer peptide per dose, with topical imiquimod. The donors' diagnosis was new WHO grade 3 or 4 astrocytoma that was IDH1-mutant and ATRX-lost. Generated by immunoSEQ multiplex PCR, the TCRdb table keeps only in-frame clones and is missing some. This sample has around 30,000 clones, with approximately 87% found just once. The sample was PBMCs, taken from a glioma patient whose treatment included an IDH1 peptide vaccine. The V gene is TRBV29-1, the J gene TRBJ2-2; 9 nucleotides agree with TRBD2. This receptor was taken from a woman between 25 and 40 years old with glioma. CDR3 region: CSVGLAGPGELFF. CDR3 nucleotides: TGCAGCGTTGGGCTAGCGGGACCCGGGGAGCTGTTTTTT.